The clone carrying this T cell receptor beta chain was counted a few times. What it binds is not known. The source of the sample is a study of T cell responses to AZD1222 COVID-19 vaccine. General observations from the study: Baseline serology detected seropositivity in only a handful of AZD1222 recipients. The sample set comprised mostly white British donors with more females, and clonal diversity was possibly underestimated. The study found Spike-specific TCR breadth and depth rose after two AZD1222 doses. No day 14 peak samples; only post-peak repertoires were characterized.

Some clones are missing from TCRdb's copy, which holds only in-frame ones; the method was immunoSEQ multiplex PCR. The profile covers about 140,000 clones, with about 90% appearing a single time and 7.5% taken by the ten largest. Deletions cut 3 bases from V and 2 bases from J, with 17 bases between. Germline-derived CDR1 and CDR2 are SSHAT and FNYEAQ (reference sequence). The CDR3 has 16 amino acids. The sequence was collected from an adult who received the MenACWY meningococcal vaccine as a control. Source: peripheral blood, taken 28 days after the second dose of the MenACWY control vaccine. The chain links TRBV7-7 to TRBJ2-7; tentative D call: TRBD2 (6 bases). In nucleotides, the CDR3 is TGTGCCAGCAGCTTGGGAGGCAGTCAGGGCACCTACGAGCAGTACTTC. This gives the protein CASSLGGSQGTYEQYF.